The rows below give T cell receptor beta chains drawn from one sample of a study of blood T cells in healthy people across ages. MiXCR, applied by TCRdb to the 5' RACE reads, yields one record per CDR3 protein. The table lists roughly 1,300,000 distinct CDR3 sequences, around 55% of them singletons, with 6.5% to 8.5% in the top ten. Sample: blood. These receptors all stem from a man aged 18 to 30 in good health. Both conserved end residues are part of each CDR3. Fields, in order: V gene, D gene, J gene, clone size, CDR3 protein, CDR3 DNA. D genes are given only for firm matches. Clone size appears in some rows only: once, few, many, or a class for an expanded clone.

v_gene: TRBV28
d_gene: -
j_gene: TRBJ2-7
abundance: -
CDR3aa: CASSLSSGVPHEQYF
CDR3nt: TGTGCCAGCAGTTTATCCTCCGGGGTACCCCACGAGCAGTACTTC

v_gene: TRBV7-2
d_gene: TRBD2
j_gene: TRBJ2-5
abundance: -
CDR3aa: CASSFRLAGGETQYF
CDR3nt: TGTGCCAGCAGCTTTAGACTAGCGGGAGGAGAGACCCAGTACTTC

v_gene: TRBV25-1
d_gene: -
j_gene: TRBJ2-7
abundance: -
CDR3aa: CASSESPATGSYEQYF
CDR3nt: TGTGCCAGCAGTGAATCCCCCGCGACAGGCTCCTACGAGCAGTACTTC

v_gene: TRBV20-1
d_gene: -
j_gene: TRBJ1-4
abundance: -
CDR3aa: CSARDRVGSEKLFF
CDR3nt: TGCAGTGCTAGAGACCGCGTGGGGTCTGAAAAACTGTTTTTT

v_gene: TRBV21-1
d_gene: -
j_gene: TRBJ2-7
abundance: once
CDR3aa: CASSNRDRPHLYEQYF
CDR3nt: TGTGCCAGCAGCAATCGGGACCGCCCCCATTTGTACGAGCAGTACTTC

v_gene: TRBV5-1
d_gene: -
j_gene: TRBJ2-4
abundance: -
CDR3aa: CASALGDIQYF
CDR3nt: TGCGCCAGCGCCCTAGGAGACATTCAGTACTTC

v_gene: TRBV7-2
d_gene: -
j_gene: TRBJ2-3
abundance: -
CDR3aa: CASSPEALSTDTQYF
CDR3nt: TGTGCCAGCAGCCCAGAAGCTCTGAGCACAGATACGCAGTATTTT

v_gene: TRBV2
d_gene: -
j_gene: TRBJ1-1
abundance: -
CDR3aa: CASVRGAGWDTEAFF
CDR3nt: TGTGCCAGCGTCAGGGGCGCGGGGTGGGACACTGAAGCTTTCTTT

v_gene: TRBV12-3/TRBV12-4
d_gene: -
j_gene: TRBJ2-1
abundance: -
CDR3aa: CASIFFLNEQFF
CDR3nt: TGTGCCAGCATTTTTTTCTTGAATGAGCAGTTCTTC

v_gene: TRBV4-1
d_gene: TRBD2
j_gene: TRBJ2-1
abundance: -
CDR3aa: CASSQTGLAYYNEQFF
CDR3nt: TGCGCCAGCAGTCAGACGGGACTAGCGTACTACAATGAGCAGTTCTTC

v_gene: TRBV9
d_gene: TRBD1
j_gene: TRBJ2-4
abundance: -
CDR3aa: CASSATAGQGRDIQYF
CDR3nt: TGTGCCAGCAGCGCGACCGCAGGACAGGGCAGGGACATTCAGTACTTC

v_gene: TRBV28
d_gene: -
j_gene: TRBJ2-5
abundance: -
CDR3aa: CASSITGMVDEQYF
CDR3nt: TGTGCCAGCAGTATCACAGGGATGGTCGATGAGCAGTACTTC

v_gene: TRBV18
d_gene: -
j_gene: TRBJ1-2
abundance: -
CDR3aa: CASSPSAQANYGYTF
CDR3nt: TGTGCCAGCTCACCCTCGGCTCAAGCTAACTATGGCTACACCTTC

v_gene: TRBV27
d_gene: -
j_gene: TRBJ1-5
abundance: few
CDR3aa: CASSLFWTVDNQPQHF
CDR3nt: TGTGCCAGCAGTTTATTTTGGACAGTAGACAATCAGCCCCAGCATTTT

v_gene: TRBV27
d_gene: TRBD1
j_gene: TRBJ1-2
abundance: few
CDR3aa: CASSPMTGDTSYYGYTF
CDR3nt: TGTGCCAGCAGTCCCATGACAGGGGACACATCCTACTATGGCTACACCTTC

v_gene: TRBV6-1
d_gene: -
j_gene: TRBJ2-7
abundance: -
CDR3aa: CASNYREEDFEQYF
CDR3nt: TGTGCCAGCAATTACAGGGAGGAGGACTTCGAGCAGTACTTC

v_gene: TRBV9
d_gene: -
j_gene: TRBJ2-7
abundance: few
CDR3aa: CASSESVSPSYEQYF
CDR3nt: TGTGCCAGCAGCGAGAGTGTTTCACCATCCTACGAGCAGTACTTC

v_gene: TRBV7-7
d_gene: -
j_gene: TRBJ2-3
abundance: once
CDR3aa: CASSFGSGDTQYF
CDR3nt: TGTGCTAGCAGCTTTGGTAGCGGAGATACGCAGTATTTT

v_gene: TRBV6-6
d_gene: TRBD1
j_gene: TRBJ1-1
abundance: -
CDR3aa: CASSYDIQGGAFF
CDR3nt: TGTGCCAGCAGTTACGATATTCAGGGGGGAGCTTTCTTT

v_gene: TRBV5-1
d_gene: -
j_gene: TRBJ2-1
abundance: -
CDR3aa: CVSSPTGSYNEQFF
CDR3nt: TGCGTCAGCAGCCCGACAGGCTCCTACAATGAGCAGTTCTTC

v_gene: TRBV2
d_gene: TRBD1
j_gene: TRBJ1-2
abundance: -
CDR3aa: CASSESGTGVNYGYTF
CDR3nt: TGTGCCAGCAGTGAATCAGGGACAGGGGTTAACTATGGCTACACCTTC

v_gene: TRBV9
d_gene: -
j_gene: TRBJ2-7
abundance: -
CDR3aa: CASSPWDGAYEQYF
CDR3nt: TGTGCCAGCAGCCCTTGGGACGGTGCCTACGAGCAGTACTTC

v_gene: TRBV12-3/TRBV12-4
d_gene: -
j_gene: TRBJ2-7
abundance: -
CDR3aa: CASSSLHRGLIYEQYF
CDR3nt: TGTGCCAGCAGTTCCCTCCACAGGGGACTTATCTACGAGCAGTACTTC

v_gene: TRBV28
d_gene: -
j_gene: TRBJ2-3
abundance: -
CDR3aa: CASSSVLLRTDTQYF
CDR3nt: TGTGCCAGCAGTTCAGTCCTACTACGCACAGATACGCAGTATTTT

v_gene: TRBV11-2
d_gene: -
j_gene: TRBJ2-1
abundance: many
CDR3aa: CASSENNEQFF
CDR3nt: TGTGCCAGCAGTGAAAACAATGAGCAGTTCTTC

v_gene: TRBV6-4
d_gene: -
j_gene: TRBJ1-5
abundance: few
CDR3aa: CASSNRNRVKRNQPQHF
CDR3nt: TGTGCCAGCAGTAACAGGAACAGGGTGAAGCGCAATCAGCCCCAGCATTTT

v_gene: TRBV20-1
d_gene: -
j_gene: TRBJ1-5
abundance: -
CDR3aa: CSASRAAGNQPQHF
CDR3nt: TGCAGTGCTAGCCGGGCAGCCGGCAATCAGCCCCAGCATTTT

v_gene: TRBV5-1
d_gene: -
j_gene: TRBJ2-3
abundance: -
CDR3aa: CASSLLSSVTDTQYF
CDR3nt: TGCGCCAGCAGCTTGTTATCCTCGGTCACAGATACGCAGTATTTT

v_gene: TRBV30
d_gene: -
j_gene: TRBJ1-2
abundance: -
CDR3aa: CAWDGANYGYTF
CDR3nt: TGTGCCTGGGACGGGGCTAACTATGGCTACACCTTC

v_gene: TRBV27
d_gene: -
j_gene: TRBJ2-7
abundance: -
CDR3aa: CASRSTGDISYEQYF
CDR3nt: TGTGCCAGCAGGTCCACGGGGGACATCTCCTACGAGCAGTACTTC

v_gene: TRBV5-1
d_gene: -
j_gene: TRBJ2-7
abundance: -
CDR3aa: CASSLEGLYSYEQYF
CDR3nt: TGCGCCAGCAGCTTGGAAGGACTCTACTCCTACGAGCAGTACTTC

v_gene: TRBV20-1
d_gene: -
j_gene: TRBJ2-1
abundance: -
CDR3aa: CSATLGGDHNEQFF
CDR3nt: TGCAGTGCTACTCTAGGCGGGGACCACAATGAGCAGTTCTTC